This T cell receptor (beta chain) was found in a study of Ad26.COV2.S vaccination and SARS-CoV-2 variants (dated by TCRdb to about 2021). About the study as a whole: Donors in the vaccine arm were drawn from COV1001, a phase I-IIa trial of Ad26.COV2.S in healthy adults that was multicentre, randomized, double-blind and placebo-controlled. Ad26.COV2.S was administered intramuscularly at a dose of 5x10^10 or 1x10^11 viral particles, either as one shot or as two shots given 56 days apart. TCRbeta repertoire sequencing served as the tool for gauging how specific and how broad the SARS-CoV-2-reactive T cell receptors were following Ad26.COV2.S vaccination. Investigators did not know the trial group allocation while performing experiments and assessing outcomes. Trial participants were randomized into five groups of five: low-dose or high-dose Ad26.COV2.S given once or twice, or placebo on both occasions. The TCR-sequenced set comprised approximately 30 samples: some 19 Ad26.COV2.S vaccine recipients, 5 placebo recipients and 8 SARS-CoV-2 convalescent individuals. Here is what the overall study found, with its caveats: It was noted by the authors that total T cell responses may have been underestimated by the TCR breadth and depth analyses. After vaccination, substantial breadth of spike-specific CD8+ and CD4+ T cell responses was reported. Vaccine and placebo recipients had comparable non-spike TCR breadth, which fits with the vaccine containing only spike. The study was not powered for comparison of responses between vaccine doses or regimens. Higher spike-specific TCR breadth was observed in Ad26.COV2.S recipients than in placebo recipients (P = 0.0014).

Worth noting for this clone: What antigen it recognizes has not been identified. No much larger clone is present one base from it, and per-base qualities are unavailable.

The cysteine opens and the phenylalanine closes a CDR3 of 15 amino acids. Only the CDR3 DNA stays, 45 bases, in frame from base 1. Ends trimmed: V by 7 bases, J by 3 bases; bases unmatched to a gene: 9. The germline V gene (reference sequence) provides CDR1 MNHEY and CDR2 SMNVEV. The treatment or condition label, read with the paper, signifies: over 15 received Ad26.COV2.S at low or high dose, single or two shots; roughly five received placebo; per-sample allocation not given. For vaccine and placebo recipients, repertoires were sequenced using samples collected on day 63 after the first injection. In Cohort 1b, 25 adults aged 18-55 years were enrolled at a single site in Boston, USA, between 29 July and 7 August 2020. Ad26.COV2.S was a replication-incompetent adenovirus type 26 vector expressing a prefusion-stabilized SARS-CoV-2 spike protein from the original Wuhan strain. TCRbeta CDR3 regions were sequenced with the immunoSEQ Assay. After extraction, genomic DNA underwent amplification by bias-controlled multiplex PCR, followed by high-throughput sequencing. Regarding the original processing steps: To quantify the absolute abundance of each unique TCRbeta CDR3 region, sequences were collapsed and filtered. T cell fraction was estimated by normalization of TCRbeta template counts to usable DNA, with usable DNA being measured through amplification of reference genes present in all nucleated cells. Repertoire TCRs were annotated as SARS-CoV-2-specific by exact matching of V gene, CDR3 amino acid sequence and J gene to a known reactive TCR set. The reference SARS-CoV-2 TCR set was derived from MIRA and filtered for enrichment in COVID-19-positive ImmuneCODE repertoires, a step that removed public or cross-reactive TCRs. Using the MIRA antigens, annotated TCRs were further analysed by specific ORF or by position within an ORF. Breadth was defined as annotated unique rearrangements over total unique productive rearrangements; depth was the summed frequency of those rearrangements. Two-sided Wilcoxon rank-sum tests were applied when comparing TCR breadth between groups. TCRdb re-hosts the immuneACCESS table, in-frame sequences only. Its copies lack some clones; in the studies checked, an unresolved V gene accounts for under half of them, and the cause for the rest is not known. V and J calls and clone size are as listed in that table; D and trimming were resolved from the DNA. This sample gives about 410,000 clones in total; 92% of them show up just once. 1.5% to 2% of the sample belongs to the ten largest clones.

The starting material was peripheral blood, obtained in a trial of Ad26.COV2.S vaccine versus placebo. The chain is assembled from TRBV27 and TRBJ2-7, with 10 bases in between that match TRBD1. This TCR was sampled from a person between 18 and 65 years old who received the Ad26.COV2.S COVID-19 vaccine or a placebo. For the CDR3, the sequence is CASTASGTGVYEQYF. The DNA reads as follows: TGTGCCAGCACTGCCTCCGGGACAGGGGTCTACGAGCAGTACTTC.